The 5 T cell receptor beta chains in this list originate from one sample, sequenced in a study of blood T cells in healthy people across ages. Together with a sample-barcoded 5' primer, a J-beta primer mix was included in a second PCR lasting about 6 to 11 cycles. TCRdb itself ran the 5' RACE reads through MiXCR, one entry per CDR3 protein. The sample contains 850,000 or so distinct CDR3 sequences, around 26% of which appear only once. The sequenced sample was blood. The receptor source for this set is a woman at least 80 years old in good health.

The chain employs TRBV7-9 and TRBJ1-2; TRBD1 is a possible D gene (6 bases). V lost 3 bases to trimming and J lost 6 bases, with 14 bases between them. The V gene's germline CDR1 is SEHNR and CDR2 FQNEAQ (reference sequence). The CDR3 consists of 14 residues. CDR3 residues: CASSFSNRVDGYTF. The CDR3 DNA is TGTGCCAGCAGCTTTTCTAACAGGGTGGATGGCTACACCTTC.

This chain connects TRBV2 to TRBJ1-2; D perhaps matches TRBD1 (5 bases). CDR3 size: 13 residues. Trimming cost V 5 bases and J 8 bases, with 15 bases left between them. Germline V gene data show CDR1 as SNHLY and CDR2 as FYNNEI. The CDR3 DNA sequence: TGTGCCAGCAGTTTTGAACAGGCTTTAGGCTACACCTTC. Translated, it gives CASSFEQALGYTF.

This clonotype was counted between two and nine times. This chain uses TRBV20-1 with TRBJ1-6; D might be TRBD1 (6 bases). CDR1 DFQATT and CDR2 SNEGSKA come from the germline V gene (reference sequence). The CDR3 has 14 residues. V lost 0 bases, J lost 12 bases, and 15 bases lay in between. The CDR3 DNA reads as TGCAGTGCTAGAGATCCGAGACAGGTAGAACCCCTCCACTTT. Residues: CSARDPRQVEPLHF.

Comment on this clonotype: Likely a read error: the CDR3 ends without its conserved phenylalanine or tryptophan. The limits of the CDR3 on the DNA are not certain, so only TCRdb's listed CDR3 is given. V usage is TRBV7-9 and J usage is TRBJ2-1; the table names TRBD2, a call not compared with the DNA. The CDR3 numbers 19 amino acids, ends counted. Germline loops: CDR1 SEHNR, CDR2 FQNEAQ (reference sequence). The CDR3 region is CASSQKKLIAGVGYNEQFS.

This clonotype was detected once. The J gene is TRBJ2-7, the V gene TRBV30, with a tentative D call TRBD1 (5 bases). The CDR3 sequence is 11 residues long. Germline V lookup: CDR1 GTSNPN, CDR2 SVGIG (reference sequence). Here the CDR3 DNA reads TGTGCTTCAGGGTACTACAATGAGCAGTACTTC. This encodes CASGYYNEQYF.